What follows is one T cell receptor beta chain and its context. Its antigen is currently not known. Base quality data are lacking; no much larger clone is found one base away. A case-control design nested within a healthcare worker cohort in London, UK, was used, with weekly nasopharyngeal swab PCR tests and blood sampling performed. Healthcare workers were recruited during the week of the UK lockdown, between 23 and 31 March 2020, and followed weekly for up to about 15 weeks. Libraries were built with 5' RACE. These reads were obtained on a NextSeq 500. The TCR library protocol attached unique molecular identifiers to individual cDNA molecules to correct for sequencing error and PCR bias. Sequencing covered both TCR alpha and beta chains, and within each sample the abundances of alpha and beta sequences were tightly co-correlated. Turning to the authors' computational methods: V gene, J gene and CDR3 annotation of TCR sequences was performed with Decombinator V4. Expanded TCRs were defined as changing significantly between any two time points under a Poisson model with p below 0.0001. Abundances of TCRs were expressed as counts per million after normalisation to the total number of TCRs sequenced in each sample. TRAV1-2 paired with TRAJ12, TRAJ20 or TRAJ33 defined MAIT TCRs, while TRAV10 paired with TRAJ18 defined iNKT TCRs. VDJdb, accessed on 1 November 2021, was searched for TCRs annotated for CMV, EBV and SARS-CoV-2, and TCRs annotated for more than one antigen were excluded. TCRdb reprocessed the public reads (quality trimming at Q25 with fastp, clone calling with MiXCR) and kept in-frame beta chains. CDR3 protein sequences are deduplicated, and each keeps its most common genes and DNA. These V and J calls rely on TCRdb rather than the paper's analysis. This sample gives about 47,000 distinct CDR3 sequences in total; 9.5% to 11% of them show up just once. Jointly, the top ten make up around 13% of the sample.

Between the V and J ends, shortened by 2 bases and 5 bases respectively, the junction contains 12 bases. The germline V gene (reference sequence) gives CDR1 as GTSNPN and CDR2 as SVGIG. Counted from cysteine to phenylalanine, this CDR3 has 13 amino acids. Only CDR3 DNA is held: 39 bases, read in frame from base 1. This sample is drawn from a study of early T cells in non-severe SARS-CoV-2 infection (dated by TCRdb to the early 2020s). Describing the broader study: Because TCR sequencing was done on bulk RNA from unsorted whole blood, the alpha and beta chains could not be paired. General findings and caveats noted by the study authors: Matching against VDJdb was skewed toward anti-spike CD8 responses, likely underestimated virus-specific expansions, and missed private and CD4 specificities.

This receptor was taken from an adult who was a healthcare worker with PCR-confirmed SARS-CoV-2 infection or an uninfected control (not recorded which). Sequenced: whole blood. The chain couples TRBV30 to TRBJ2-5, and TRBD2 may be the D gene, going by 6 matching bases. The CDR3 has the sequence CAWSLGGVETQYF. The nucleotide sequence is given as TGTGCCTGGAGTTTGGGGGGAGTTGAGACCCAGTACTTC.